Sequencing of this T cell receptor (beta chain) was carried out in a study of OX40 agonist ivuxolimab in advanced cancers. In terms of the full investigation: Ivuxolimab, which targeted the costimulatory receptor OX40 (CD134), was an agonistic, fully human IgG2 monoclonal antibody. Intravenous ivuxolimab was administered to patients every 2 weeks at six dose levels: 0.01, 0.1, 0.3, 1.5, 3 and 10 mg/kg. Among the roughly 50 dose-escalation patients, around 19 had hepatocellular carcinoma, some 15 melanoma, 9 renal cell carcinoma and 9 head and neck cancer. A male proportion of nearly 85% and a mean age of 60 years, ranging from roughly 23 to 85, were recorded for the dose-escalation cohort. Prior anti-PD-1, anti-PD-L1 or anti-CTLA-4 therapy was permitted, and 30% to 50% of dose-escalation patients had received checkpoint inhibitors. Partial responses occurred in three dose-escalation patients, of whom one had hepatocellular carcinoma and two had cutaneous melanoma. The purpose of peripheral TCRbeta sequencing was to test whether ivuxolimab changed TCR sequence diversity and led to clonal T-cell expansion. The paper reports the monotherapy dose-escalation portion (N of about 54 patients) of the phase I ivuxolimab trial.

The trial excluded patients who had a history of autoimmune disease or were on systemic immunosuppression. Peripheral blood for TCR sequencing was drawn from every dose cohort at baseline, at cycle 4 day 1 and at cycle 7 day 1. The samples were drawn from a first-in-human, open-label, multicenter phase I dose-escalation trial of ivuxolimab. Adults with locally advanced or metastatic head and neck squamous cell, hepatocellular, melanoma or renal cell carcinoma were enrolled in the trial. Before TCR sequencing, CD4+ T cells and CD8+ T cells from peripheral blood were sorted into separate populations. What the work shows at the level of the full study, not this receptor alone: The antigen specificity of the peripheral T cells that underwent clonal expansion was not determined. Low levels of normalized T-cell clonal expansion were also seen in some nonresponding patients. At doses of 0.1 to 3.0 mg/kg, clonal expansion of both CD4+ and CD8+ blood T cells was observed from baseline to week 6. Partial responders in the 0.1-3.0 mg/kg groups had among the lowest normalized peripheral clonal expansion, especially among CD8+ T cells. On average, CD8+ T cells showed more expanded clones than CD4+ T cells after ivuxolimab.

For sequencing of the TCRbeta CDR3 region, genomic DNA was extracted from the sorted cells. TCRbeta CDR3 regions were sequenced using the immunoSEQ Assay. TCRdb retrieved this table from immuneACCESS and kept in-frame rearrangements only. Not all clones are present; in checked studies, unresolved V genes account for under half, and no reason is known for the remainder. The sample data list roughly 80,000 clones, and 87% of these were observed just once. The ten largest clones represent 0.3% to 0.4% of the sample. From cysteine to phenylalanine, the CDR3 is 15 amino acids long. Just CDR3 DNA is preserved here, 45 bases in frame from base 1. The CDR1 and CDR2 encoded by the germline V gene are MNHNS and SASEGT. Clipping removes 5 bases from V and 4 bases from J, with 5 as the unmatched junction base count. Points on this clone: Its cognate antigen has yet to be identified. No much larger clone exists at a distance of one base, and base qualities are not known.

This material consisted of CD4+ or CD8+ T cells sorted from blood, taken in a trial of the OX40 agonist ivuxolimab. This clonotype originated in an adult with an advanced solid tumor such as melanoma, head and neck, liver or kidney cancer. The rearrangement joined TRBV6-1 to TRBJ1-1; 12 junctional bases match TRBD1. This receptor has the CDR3 CASSRDRGRFTEAFF. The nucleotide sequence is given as TGTGCCAGCAGTCGGGACAGGGGGCGCTTCACTGAAGCTTTCTTT.